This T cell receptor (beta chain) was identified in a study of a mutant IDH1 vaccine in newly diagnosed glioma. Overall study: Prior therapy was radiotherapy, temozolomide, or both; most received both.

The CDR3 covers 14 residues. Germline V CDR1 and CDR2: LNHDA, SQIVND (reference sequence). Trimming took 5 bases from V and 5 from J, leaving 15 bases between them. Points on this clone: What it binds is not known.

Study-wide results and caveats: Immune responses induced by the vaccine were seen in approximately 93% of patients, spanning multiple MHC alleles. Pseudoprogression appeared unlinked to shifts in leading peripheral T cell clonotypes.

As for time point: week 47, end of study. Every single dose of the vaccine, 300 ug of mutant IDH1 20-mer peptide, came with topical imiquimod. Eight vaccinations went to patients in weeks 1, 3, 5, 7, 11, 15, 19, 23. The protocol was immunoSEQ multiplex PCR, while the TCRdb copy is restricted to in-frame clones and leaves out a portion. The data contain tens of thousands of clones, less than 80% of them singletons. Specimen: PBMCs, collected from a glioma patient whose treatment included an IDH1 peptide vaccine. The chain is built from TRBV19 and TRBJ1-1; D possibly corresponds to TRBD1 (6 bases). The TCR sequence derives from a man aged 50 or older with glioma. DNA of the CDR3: TGTGCCAGTAGTCCCGGGGGCGGGTGGACTGAAGCTTTCTTT. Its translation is CASSPGGGWTEAFF.